This T cell receptor beta chain was documented in a study of T-cell reconstitution after alpha-beta-depleted transplantation in children. A few counts support this clonotype. Germline V gene lookup returns CDR1 KGHSH and CDR2 LQKENI. Trimming stripped 2 bases from V and 1 base from J, with 14 bases between. The CDR3 totals 16 residues. A TCRbeta library incorporating unique molecular identifiers was prepared. TCRdb ran MiXCR on the PCR reads and lists one entry per CDR3 protein. The sample has about 640,000 distinct CDR3 sequences, roughly 17% seen once. The starting material was PBMCs from the stem cell graft donor, obtained from the stem cell graft. The sequence was obtained from a human donor who donated a stem cell graft to a child with acute myeloid leukemia. The chain recombines TRBV18 with TRBJ1-1; D is uncertain. The CDR3 sequence: CASSPSGGRRNTEAFF. CDR3 sequence (DNA): TGTGCCAGCTCACCATCCGGCGGACGGCGGAACACTGAAGCTTTCTTT.